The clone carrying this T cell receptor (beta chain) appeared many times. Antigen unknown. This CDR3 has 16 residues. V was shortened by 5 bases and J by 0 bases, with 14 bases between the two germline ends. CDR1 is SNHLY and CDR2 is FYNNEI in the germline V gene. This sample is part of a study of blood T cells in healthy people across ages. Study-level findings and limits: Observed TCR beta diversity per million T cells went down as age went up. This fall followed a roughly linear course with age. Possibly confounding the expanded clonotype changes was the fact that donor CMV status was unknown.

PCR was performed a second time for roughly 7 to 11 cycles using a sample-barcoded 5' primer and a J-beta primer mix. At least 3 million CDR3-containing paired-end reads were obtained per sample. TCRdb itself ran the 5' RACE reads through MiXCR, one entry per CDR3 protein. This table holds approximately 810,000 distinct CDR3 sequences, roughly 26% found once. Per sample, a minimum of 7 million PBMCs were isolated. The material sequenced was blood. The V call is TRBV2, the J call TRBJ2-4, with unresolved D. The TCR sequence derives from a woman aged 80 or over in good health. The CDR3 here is CASSPLGNLAKNIQYF. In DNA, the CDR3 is TGTGCCAGCAGTCCGTTAGGGAACCTAGCCAAAAACATTCAGTACTTC.